This TCR beta chain appears in the sequencing data of a study of blood T cell repertoires in COVID-19. Study-wide background: The United States, Italy and Spain provided the acute and convalescent COVID-19 samples.

The data were produced by immunoSEQ multiplex PCR, yet TCRdb's version contains in-frame clones alone and is incomplete. This sample has about 200,000 clones, with 82% found just once. CDR1 is SGHRS and CDR2 is YFSETQ in the germline V gene. The CDR3 spans 14 residues. V was clipped by 0 bases and J by 6 bases, with 10 bases between them. Sequenced input: PBMCs or T cells enriched from blood (not recorded which). The chain recombines TRBV5-1 with TRBJ1-5; no reliable D call. The sequence was obtained from a woman aged 60-70 years with acute COVID-19. CDR3 in DNA: TGCGCCAGCAGCTTGGGGGAGAGAGGTCAGCCCCAGCATTTT. It translates to CASSLGERGQPQHF.